The 29 T cell receptor beta chains reported below all come from one sample, sequenced in a study of T cell responses to AZD1222 COVID-19 vaccine. The table came from immunoSEQ multiplex PCR; TCRdb's copy has only in-frame clones and leaves some out. Here the sample spans 150,000 to 200,000 clones, roughly 92% being singletons. Sequences were derived from peripheral blood, sampled on day 0 of AZD1222 vaccination. The receptors were gathered from an adult in good health.

The genes are TRBV12-3 or TRBV12-4 and TRBJ1-1; D unclear. The CDR3 extends over 11 amino acids. V was pared by 2 bases and J by 11 bases, with 9 bases between. CDR3 in DNA: TGTGCCAGCAGTTTATTCACGACCGCTTTCTTT. Translated, it gives CASSLFTTAFF.

The J gene is TRBJ1-5, the V gene TRBV18; 7 bases are shared with TRBD1. The CDR3 is 13 residues long. The germline V gene encodes CDR1 KGHSH and CDR2 LQKENI. With V trimmed by 3 bases and J by 8 bases, 4 bases remained unmatched. This CDR3 is CASSPLQGKPQHF. The CDR3 DNA reads as TGTGCCAGCTCACCTCTACAGGGGAAGCCCCAGCATTTT.

This sequence joins TRBV30 and TRBJ2-6; D assignment may be TRBD1 or TRBD2 (5 bases each). Trimming took 0 bases from V and 2 from J, leaving 8 bases between them. This CDR3 spans 15 amino acids. Germline CDR1 GTSNPN, CDR2 SVGIG (reference sequence). CDR3 loop: CAWSVWGTGANVLTF. CDR3 DNA: TGTGCCTGGAGTGTGTGGGGGACTGGGGCCAACGTCCTGACTTTC.

The V gene is TRBV6-2 or TRBV6-3, the J gene TRBJ2-7, with 11 bases fitting TRBD1. The CDR3 has 15 amino acids. The V segment lost 4 bases and the J segment 4 bases; nucleotides outside the gene matches: 6. The germline V gene encodes CDR1 MNHEY and CDR2 SVGEGT. CDR3 region: CASSSGTGGDYEQYF. CDR3 bases: TGTGCCAGCAGTTCCGGGACAGGGGGGGATTACGAGCAGTACTTC.

The genes are TRBV6-1 and TRBJ1-5, with D tentatively TRBD1 (6 bases). V dropped 1 base and J dropped 0 bases, with 13 bases sitting between them. CDR1 MNHNS and CDR2 SASEGT come from the germline V gene. The CDR3 length is 17 residues. The chain's CDR3 is CASSEVGGRYSNQPQHF. The CDR3 nucleotides read TGTGCCAGCAGTGAAGTGGGGGGCCGGTATAGCAATCAGCCCCAGCATTTT.

The chain combines TRBV27 with TRBJ2-3; perhaps TRBD2 as D (5 bases). V was cut by 4 bases and J by 3 bases, with 11 bases left in between. The germline gives CDR1 MNHEY, CDR2 SMNVEV (reference sequence). The CDR3 is 14 residues long. CDR3 in amino acids: CASSSGMNTDTQYF. The CDR3 bases are TGTGCCAGCAGTTCGGGAATGAATACAGATACGCAGTATTTT.

V usage is TRBV11-1 and J usage is TRBJ1-2; no definite D call. CDR3 length: 14 amino acids. Germline-derived CDR1 and CDR2 are SGHAT and FQDESV (reference sequence). The CDR3 DNA reads as TGTGCGACCACCACGTTAGCGGGATCATATGGCTACACCTTC. Translation gives CATTTLAGSYGYTF.

This chain links TRBV19 with TRBJ2-7, with TRBD1 identical over 10 bases. Germline assignment: CDR1 LNHDA and CDR2 SQIVND (reference sequence). Trimming took 7 bases from V and 7 from J; bases not matched to a gene: 16. This CDR3 spans 16 amino acids. CDR3 sequence reads: CASTSNEDRGSGEQYF. For the CDR3, the DNA is TGTGCCAGTACCTCCAACGAGGACAGGGGGTCGGGAGAGCAGTACTTC.

The chain uses TRBV6-5 and TRBJ1-2, with TRBD1 as a possible D gene (6 bases). Germline-derived CDR1 and CDR2 are MNHEY and SVGAGI. The V and J ends lost 4 bases and 1 base respectively, with 10 bases between them. CDR3 length: 14 residues. The CDR3 loop reads CASSFGQNNYGYTF. Written as DNA, the CDR3 is TGTGCCAGCAGTTTCGGACAGAATAACTATGGCTACACCTTC.

The chain uses TRBV3-1 (or the pseudogene TRBV3-2) and TRBJ1-2; TRBD1 matches at 9 bases. With 4 bases clipped from V and 4 bases from J, the junction kept 13 bases outside the gene matches. The germline CDR1 and CDR2 sequences are LGHDT and YNNKEL (reference sequence). The CDR3 sequence is 17 residues long. CDR3 amino acids: CASSLTRTRDRAYGYTF. The CDR3 region has the DNA TGTGCCAGCAGCCTTACGAGAACCCGGGACAGGGCCTATGGCTACACCTTC.

J is TRBJ2-1 and V is TRBV4-1, with a weak D call TRBD2 (6 bases). CDR3 length: 16 residues. From germline, CDR1 is MGHRA and CDR2 YSYEKL. Between the trimmed V and J ends, which lost 0 bases and 0 bases, there was a span of 9 bases. CDR3 region: CASSQEGLISYNEQFF. The CDR3 DNA sequence: TGCGCCAGCAGCCAAGAAGGACTAATCTCCTACAATGAGCAGTTCTTC.

The chain uses TRBV7-9 and TRBJ1-5; D not resolved. The CDR3 spans 14 residues. V lost 5 bases, J lost 3 bases, and 11 bases lay in between. Per the germline V gene, CDR1 is SEHNR and CDR2 is FQNEAQ (reference sequence). CDR3 bases: TGTGCCAGCAGCCTCCAAGGATACAATCAGCCCCAGCATTTT. It translates to CASSLQGYNQPQHF.

J is TRBJ1-1 and V is TRBV7-7; D gene ambiguous. This CDR3 has 15 amino acids. Germline V gene lookup returns CDR1 SSHAT and CDR2 FNYEAQ (reference sequence). The V end lost 5 bases, the J end lost 5 bases, and 18 bases lay between the germline ends. This CDR3 reads CASSPFGPIETEAFF. CDR3 DNA: TGTGCCAGCAGCCCTTTCGGGCCTATCGAGACTGAAGCTTTCTTT.

J is TRBJ2-7 and V is TRBV4-1; perhaps D is TRBD1 or TRBD2 (6 bases each). CDR3 length: 18 amino acids. V lost 0 bases and J lost 6, with 24 bases in between. Germline V CDR1 and CDR2: MGHRA, YSYEKL. In DNA, the CDR3 is TGCGCCAGCAGCCAAGATTGGACTATGGGACACAGGGCGGGCGAGCAGTACTTC. The encoded protein is CASSQDWTMGHRAGEQYF.

The V call is TRBV6-5, the J call TRBJ1-1; maybe TRBD1 (5 bases). This CDR3 is 16 amino acids long. The germline CDR1 and CDR2 sequences are MNHEY and SVGAGI. The ends were cut back, 3 bases at V and 4 bases at J, with 18 bases in the middle. In DNA form, the CDR3 reads TGTGCCAGCAGTTATAAAACGCTCGACAGATTCACTGAAGCTTTCTTT. This gives the protein CASSYKTLDRFTEAFF.

The CDR3 sequence is CASSPTISSGPYEQYF. The CDR3 DNA reads as TGTGCCAGCTCACCAACAATTTCTAGCGGGCCCTACGAGCAGTACTTC. The chain uses TRBV18 and TRBJ2-7; 8 nucleotides line up with TRBD2. The length of the CDR3 is 16 residues. Looked up from germline, CDR1 is KGHSH and CDR2 is LQKENI. Germline trimming cut 2 bases from V and 2 bases from J; bases unmatched to any gene: 8.

The chain uses TRBV5-1 and TRBJ1-4, with D perhaps matching TRBD1 (5 bases). Germline V lookup: CDR1 SGHRS, CDR2 YFSETQ. This CDR3 spans 15 amino acids. V was shortened by 4 bases and J by 8 bases, with 18 bases between the two germline ends. The DNA of the CDR3 is TGCGCCAGCAGCCCCTTTTTTGGGGCGGGGGAAAAACTGTTTTTT. Amino acid sequence: CASSPFFGAGEKLFF.

The V call is TRBV28, the J call TRBJ2-1; TRBD2 might be the D (6 bases). The CDR3 runs 19 residues. The V gene lost 2 bases and the J gene lost 0 bases, with 20 bases spanning the gap. Germline V gene lookup returns CDR1 MDHEN and CDR2 SYDVKM. CDR3 coding DNA: TGTGCCAGCAGTTTACAACGGGACTCTGCCGTAAGCTCCTACAATGAGCAGTTCTTC. Amino acid sequence: CASSLQRDSAVSSYNEQFF.

J is TRBJ1-1 and V is TRBV18; D call uncertain. CDR1 and CDR2 from the germline V gene are KGHSH and LQKENI. Trimming left V 4 bases short and J 0 bases short, with 15 bases between. The CDR3 extends over 16 amino acids. In nucleotides, the CDR3 is TGTGCCAGCTCACTGTCGGCAGCAACCATGAACACTGAAGCTTTCTTT. Translated: CASSLSAATMNTEAFF.

The rearrangement uses TRBV28 and TRBJ2-7, with TRBD2 identical over 7 bases. The CDR3 is 13 residues long. Trimming took 1 base from V and 5 from J; bases not matched to a gene: 2. CDR1 and CDR2 from the germline V gene are MDHEN and SYDVKM. The CDR3 loop is CASSLSGRHEQYF. CDR3 nucleotide sequence: TGTGCCAGCAGTTTATCCGGGAGGCACGAGCAGTACTTC.

The rearrangement joins TRBV28 to TRBJ2-5; TRBD2 agrees at 7 bases. J gave up 7 bases and V 11 bases, and 7 bases lay outside the gene matches. CDR1 and CDR2 from the germline V gene are MDHEN and SYDVKM. The CDR3 is 11 residues long. The DNA for the CDR3 is TGTGCCCTCGGGGGGATCGGGACCCAGTACTTC. Translation: CALGGIGTQYF.

This sequence joins TRBV7-2 and TRBJ2-7; no clear D. V was pared by 0 bases and J by 3 bases, with 15 bases between. The CDR3 spans 16 residues. Per the germline V gene, CDR1 is SGHTA and CDR2 is FQGNSA. The chain's CDR3 is CASSLAVGADLYEQYF. In nucleotides, the CDR3 is TGTGCCAGCAGCTTAGCCGTCGGCGCCGACCTCTACGAGCAGTACTTC. Using reference TRBV7-2 and TRBJ2-7 for the parts outside the CDR3, the full variable domain is GAGVSQSPSNKVTEKGKDVELRCDPISGHTALYWYRQSLGQGLEFLIYFQGNSAPDKSGLPSDRFSAERTGGSVSTLTIQRTQQEDSAVYLCASSLAVGADLYEQYFGPGTRLTVT.

This sequence joins TRBV7-2 and TRBJ2-2; D is possibly TRBD1 (5 bases). CDR1 is SGHTA, CDR2 FQGNSA, per germline. V shed 5 bases and J shed 4 bases, with 14 bases lying between them. CDR3 size: 15 residues. The CDR3 sequence: CASSQEGATTGELFF. For the CDR3, the DNA is TGTGCCAGCAGCCAGGAAGGGGCGACCACCGGGGAGCTGTTTTTT.

The chain uses TRBV7-9 and TRBJ2-1; 7 bases map to TRBD1. This CDR3 has 15 residues. V trimming: 0 bases; J trimming: 3 bases; junction bases outside the gene matches: 2. Germline V CDR1 and CDR2: SEHNR, FQNEAQ (reference sequence). CDR3 sequence: CASSLAGDSYNEQFF. The CDR3 DNA sequence: TGTGCCAGCAGCTTAGCTGGGGACAGCTACAATGAGCAGTTCTTC.

V is TRBV29-1 and J is TRBJ1-5; 7 bases line up with TRBD1. Germline trimming cut 2 bases from V and 3 bases from J; bases unmatched to any gene: 1. The V gene's germline CDR1 is SQVTM and CDR2 ANQGSEA. This CDR3 has 13 amino acids. The CDR3 sequence is CSVETGDNQPQHF. The DNA of the CDR3 is TGCAGCGTTGAAACAGGGGACAATCAGCCCCAGCATTTT.

V usage is TRBV18 and J usage is TRBJ2-2, with 8 nucleotides matching TRBD1. The length of the CDR3 is 17 residues. Germline lookup yields CDR1 KGHSH and CDR2 LQKENI. V lost 2 bases to trimming and J lost 2 bases; unmatched junction nucleotides: 7. CDR3 sequence: CASSPDGTGLNTGELFF. In DNA form, the CDR3 reads TGTGCCAGCTCACCAGATGGGACAGGCCTAAACACCGGGGAGCTGTTTTTT.

In regard to this clone: This sample includes further DNA sequences coding for the same CDR3. The chain couples TRBV18 to TRBJ1-5; D gene uncertain. This CDR3 has 15 residues. CDR1 is KGHSH, CDR2 LQKENI, per germline. Trimming pared 3 bases from V and 0 bases from J, leaving 9 bases between. Here the CDR3 DNA reads TGTGCCAGCTCACCCGCAGTGGATAGCAATCAGCCCCAGCATTTT. As protein: CASSPAVDSNQPQHF.

CDR3 DNA sequence: TGTGCCAGTAAACCGGACGGCCAAGAGACCCAGTACTTC. Translated: CASKPDGQETQYF. The J gene is TRBJ2-5, the V gene TRBV19; D gene ambiguous. This CDR3 comprises 13 residues. Germline V gene lookup returns CDR1 LNHDA and CDR2 SQIVND (reference sequence). The ends were cut back, 7 bases at V and 1 base at J, with 10 bases in the middle.

The chain employs TRBV4-1 and TRBJ2-7; D is perhaps TRBD2 (6 bases). V lost 0 bases to trimming and J lost 4 bases, with 16 bases between them. CDR3 length equals 16 residues. Per the germline V gene, CDR1 is MGHRA and CDR2 is YSYEKL. The CDR3 DNA reads TGCGCCAGCAGCCAAGACCGTCGCGGGAAAGAGTACGAGCAGTACTTC. Protein: CASSQDRRGKEYEQYF.